The 28 T cell receptor beta chains below come from one sample, sequenced in a study of PD-L1 blockade in urothelial cancer. Described time point: peripheral blood 6 weeks after treatment start. TCRdb's table, derived via immunoSEQ multiplex PCR, lists solely in-frame clones and lacks some. The sample includes about 41,000 clones, around 83% of them seen just once. The sequences come from PBMCs, collected around atezolizumab (anti-PD-L1) treatment. These receptors came from an older man with urothelial cancer.

J is TRBJ2-7 and V is TRBV5-1, with TRBD1 matching over 9 bases. V was pared by 2 bases and J by 1 base, with 4 bases of the junction left unmatched. The CDR3 totals 15 residues. Germline CDR1 SGHRS, CDR2 YFSETQ. CDR3 residues: CASSFRQGGSYEQYF. The CDR3 DNA follows: TGCGCCAGCAGCTTCCGACAGGGGGGGTCCTACGAGCAGTACTTC.

Here the CDR3 DNA reads TGCGCCAGCAGCCCCCGGACAGGGAACACCGGGGAGCTGTTTTTT. It translates to CASSPRTGNTGELFF. J is TRBJ2-2 and V is TRBV4-1; 7 positions agree with TRBD1. Trimming at V came to 4 bases and at J to 1 base, leaving 3 bases not matched to a gene. Germline V lookup: CDR1 MGHRA, CDR2 YSYEKL. This CDR3 comprises 15 residues.

J is TRBJ1-4 and V is TRBV5-6, with 7 bases lining up with TRBD1. The CDR3 covers 16 residues. Trimming at V came to 3 bases and at J to 5 bases, leaving 10 bases not matched to a gene. Looked up from germline, CDR1 is SGHDT and CDR2 is YYEEEE. CDR3 sequence reads: CASSSKWDSRNEKLFF. The CDR3 DNA sequence: TGTGCCAGCAGCTCAAAATGGGACAGCAGGAATGAAAAACTGTTTTTT.

V usage is TRBV5-1 and J usage is TRBJ2-7; 9 nucleotides agree with TRBD1. This CDR3 region has 17 residues. The germline gives CDR1 SGHRS, CDR2 YFSETQ. Trimming at V came to 1 base and at J to 7 bases, leaving 15 bases not matched to a gene. Here the CDR3 reads CASSLWTGDRGGKEQYF. The CDR3 DNA reads TGCGCCAGCAGCTTGTGGACAGGGGACCGAGGGGGAAAGGAGCAGTACTTC. The full variable domain, with the rest looked up from reference TRBV5-1 and TRBJ2-7, is KAGVTQTPRYLIKTRGQQVTLSCSPISGHRSVSWYQQTPGQGLQFLFEYFSETQRNKGNFPGRFSGRQFSNSRSEMNVSTLELGDSALYLCASSLWTGDRGGKEQYFGPGTRLTVT.

The chain links TRBV28 to TRBJ2-7, with a weak D call TRBD2 (5 bases). Germline-derived CDR1 and CDR2 are MDHEN and SYDVKM. This CDR3 has 16 amino acids. Trimming pared 2 bases from V and 1 base from J, leaving 15 bases between. This CDR3 reads CASSLKSRVWSYEQYF. The CDR3 DNA sequence: TGTGCCAGCAGTTTAAAGTCGAGGGTTTGGTCCTACGAGCAGTACTTC. Filled out from reference TRBV28 and TRBJ2-7, the complete variable domain reads DVKVTQSSRYLVKRTGEKVFLECVQDMDHENMFWYRQDPGLGLRLIYFSYDVKMKEKGDIPEGYSVSREKKERFSLILESASTNQTSMYLCASSLKSRVWSYEQYFGPGTRLTVT.

This chain connects TRBV19 to TRBJ2-7; no clear D. The CDR3 is made up of 12 amino acids. Looked up from germline, CDR1 is LNHDA and CDR2 is SQIVND (reference sequence). The V end lost 3 bases, the J end lost 3 bases, and 6 bases lay between the germline ends. CDR3 protein: CASSMVGYEQYF. CDR3 nucleotides: TGTGCCAGTAGTATGGTCGGCTACGAGCAGTACTTC.

V gene TRBV5-1 combines with J gene TRBJ2-7; 8 positions match TRBD1. The trim removed 4 bases at V and 0 bases at J, leaving 3 bases unmatched. The CDR3 has 14 amino acids. CDR1 is SGHRS and CDR2 is YFSETQ in the germline V gene. The CDR3 loop is CASSRDRSSYEQYF. In DNA form, the CDR3 reads TGCGCCAGCAGCCGGGACAGGAGCTCCTACGAGCAGTACTTC. The full variable domain, completed using reference TRBV5-1 and TRBJ2-7, is KAGVTQTPRYLIKTRGQQVTLSCSPISGHRSVSWYQQTPGQGLQFLFEYFSETQRNKGNFPGRFSGRQFSNSRSEMNVSTLELGDSALYLCASSRDRSSYEQYFGPGTRLTVT.

CDR3 coding DNA: TGTGCCTGGACGAGGGGGACAGGGATGCCAGATACGCAGTATTTT. This encodes CAWTRGTGMPDTQYF. The chain employs TRBV30 and TRBJ2-3; 9 nucleotides match TRBD1. The J segment lost 4 bases and the V segment lost 4 bases, leaving 9 bases of the junction unmatched. CDR1 is GTSNPN, CDR2 SVGIG, per germline (reference sequence). The length of the CDR3 is 15 residues.

The rearrangement uses TRBV2 and TRBJ1-2, with D uncertain. The CDR3 runs to 14 residues. Trimming took off 5 bases at V and 0 bases at J, with 10 bases between the two ends. Germline-derived CDR1 and CDR2 are SNHLY and FYNNEI. Written as DNA, the CDR3 is TGTGCCAGCAGTTCCCAAGCCTCTAACTATGGCTACACCTTC. Translated, it gives CASSSQASNYGYTF.

The chain is built from TRBV30 and TRBJ2-7; 7 nucleotides align to TRBD2. The CDR3 sequence is 14 residues long. The trim removed 3 bases at V and 5 bases at J, leaving 10 bases unmatched. The germline V gene has CDR1 GTSNPN and CDR2 SVGIG (reference sequence). DNA of the CDR3: TGTGCCTGGAGCCTGGGGGGGGTGGGGAACGAGCAGTACTTC. Translating it yields CAWSLGGVGNEQYF.

This sequence joins TRBV11-2 and TRBJ1-1, with 7 bases aligning to TRBD1. J gave up 4 bases and V 5 bases, and 7 bases lay outside the gene matches. CDR3 length: 14 residues. Germline V gene sequence: CDR1 SGHAT, CDR2 FQNNGV. The CDR3 nucleotides read TGTGCCAGCAGCCCTACGACAGGGTCCACTGAAGCTTTCTTT. It codes for CASSPTTGSTEAFF.

The genes are TRBV5-4 and TRBJ2-2, with 8 bases lining up with TRBD2. This CDR3 has 17 residues. Germline trimming cut 0 bases from V and 3 bases from J; bases unmatched to any gene: 7. Germline-derived CDR1 and CDR2 are SGHNT and YYREEE (reference sequence). The CDR3 sequence is CASSLAGGTSYTGELFF. The CDR3 DNA reads TGTGCCAGCAGCTTGGCGGGGGGGACGTCGTACACCGGGGAGCTGTTTTTT.

The rearrangement uses TRBV19 and TRBJ1-2; 7 bases map to TRBD1. This CDR3 region has 15 residues. Germline V gives CDR1 LNHDA, CDR2 SQIVND (reference sequence). V shed 4 bases, J shed 3 bases, and the junction held 8 bases outside the gene matches. CDR3 amino acids: CASSTPGGTDYGYTF. DNA for the CDR3: TGTGCCAGTAGTACCCCAGGGGGTACCGACTATGGCTACACCTTC.

V gene TRBV9 combines with J gene TRBJ2-7; TRBD2 might be the D (5 bases). V was trimmed by 2 bases and J by 4 bases, leaving 13 bases between them. CDR1 is SGDLS and CDR2 is YYNGEE in the germline V gene. The CDR3 extends over 14 amino acids. CDR3 DNA sequence: TGTGCCAGCAGCGTCGGGCCGGACTCTTACGAGCAGTACTTC. As protein: CASSVGPDSYEQYF.

The rearrangement joins TRBV6-5 to TRBJ2-3; D may be TRBD2 (5 bases). Trimming removed 6 bases from V and 0 bases from J, with 10 bases in between. The germline gives CDR1 MNHEY, CDR2 SVGAGI. The CDR3 is 14 residues long. CDR3 in DNA: TGTGCCAGCAGACAGACTATTAGCACAGATACGCAGTATTTT. Protein sequence: CASRQTISTDTQYF.

The genes are TRBV13 and TRBJ2-7; D possibly corresponds to TRBD2 (5 bases). V lost 2 bases and J 0 bases, leaving 23 bases between the germline ends. The CDR3 sequence is 19 residues long. Looked up from germline, CDR1 is PRHDT and CDR2 is FYEKMQ (reference sequence). CDR3 region: CASSLIWGVAVSLSYEQYF. The CDR3, as DNA: TGTGCCAGCAGCTTAATTTGGGGAGTGGCGGTATCCCTCTCCTACGAGCAGTACTTC.

The CDR3 nucleotides read TGTGCCAGCAGCGGGGCAACTAGCGCGTACGGTCGAGAGCAGTACTTC. As protein: CASSGATSAYGREQYF. The V call is TRBV5-6, the J call TRBJ2-7, with 7 bases matching TRBD2. J lost 7 bases, V lost 4 bases, and 17 bases had no gene match. In germline, CDR1 is SGHDT, CDR2 YYEEEE. This CDR3 region has 16 residues.

The rearrangement uses TRBV15 and TRBJ2-1; 7 bases fit TRBD2. The CDR3 length is 15 residues. The V gene end was trimmed by 7 bases and the J gene end by 3 bases; junction bases not matched to a gene: 9. Germline assignment: CDR1 LNHNV and CDR2 YYDKDF (reference sequence). The CDR3 spells CATTPGLQFYNEQFF. The CDR3 nucleotides are TGTGCCACCACCCCGGGACTACAGTTCTACAATGAGCAGTTCTTC.

V and J are TRBV19 and TRBJ1-4; D is possibly TRBD1 (6 bases). The V and J ends lost 9 bases and 3 bases respectively, with 8 bases between them. The CDR3 loop spans 12 amino acids. Per germline, CDR1 LNHDA and CDR2 SQIVND (reference sequence). This CDR3 is CASGQSNEKLFF. CDR3 nucleotides: TGTGCCAGCGGACAGTCTAATGAAAAACTGTTTTTT. The complete variable domain, with remaining parts taken from reference TRBV19 and TRBJ1-4, reads DGGITQSPKYLFRKEGQNVTLSCEQNLNHDAMYWYRQDPGQGLRLIYYSQIVNDFQKGDIAEGYSVSREKKESFPLTVTSAQKNPTAFYLCASGQSNEKLFFGSGTQLSVL.

The V gene is TRBV27, the J gene TRBJ2-5; possibly TRBD1 for D (5 bases). This CDR3 has 15 residues. V was shortened by 1 base and J by 0 bases, with 9 bases between the two germline ends. Per the germline V gene, CDR1 is MNHEY and CDR2 is SMNVEV (reference sequence). CDR3: CASSLFSGNQETQYF. DNA for the CDR3: TGTGCCAGCAGTTTATTTTCAGGGAACCAAGAGACCCAGTACTTC.

The chain joins TRBV5-4 to TRBJ2-3, with 13 bases identical to TRBD2. This CDR3 has 18 amino acids. From germline, CDR1 is SGHNT and CDR2 YYREEE (reference sequence). With 4 bases clipped from V and 4 bases from J, the junction kept 12 bases outside the gene matches. The CDR3 DNA reads TGTGCCAGCAGCCAAGACTTAGGACTAGCGGGAGCTTCAGATACGCAGTATTTT. This sequence encodes CASSQDLGLAGASDTQYF.

This chain joins TRBV6-1 and TRBJ1-1; 8 nucleotides line up with TRBD1. Germline CDR1 is MNHNS and CDR2 is SASEGT. V gave up 6 bases and J gave up 5 bases; unmatched junction bases: 8. CDR3 length equals 14 residues. The CDR3: CASRRDRFLTEAFF. The DNA of the CDR3 is TGTGCCAGCAGGCGGGACAGGTTTTTGACTGAAGCTTTCTTT.

This rearrangement joins TRBV6-5 to TRBJ2-7; possible D gene TRBD2, 5 bases. V was pared by 6 bases and J by 1 base, with 16 bases between. From germline, CDR1 is MNHEY and CDR2 SVGAGI. The CDR3 length is 15 residues. DNA for the CDR3: TGTGCCAGCAGCAACGGGCGGCGGGTTTCCTACGAGCAGTACTTC. Its translation: CASSNGRRVSYEQYF.

This chain uses TRBV30 with TRBJ1-1; 9 bases match TRBD1. The J segment lost 1 base and the V segment lost 3 bases, leaving 0 bases of the junction unmatched. The CDR3 consists of 13 residues. Germline CDR1 is GTSNPN and CDR2 is SVGIG (reference sequence). As DNA, the CDR3 is TGTGCCTGGAGGGACAGGGGGAACACTGAAGCTTTCTTT. This sequence encodes CAWRDRGNTEAFF.

J is TRBJ2-7 and V is TRBV6-6; D is perhaps TRBD1 (5 bases). Trimming shortened V by 4 bases and J by 4 bases, and 17 bases separated the two germline ends. Germline V gene lookup returns CDR1 MNHNY and CDR2 SVGAGI (reference sequence). This CDR3 comprises 15 residues. The CDR3 region has the DNA TGTGCCAGCAGTTTCGGACACCCCGGTTTATACGAGCAGTACTTC. The encoded protein is CASSFGHPGLYEQYF.

This chain joins TRBV18 and TRBJ2-7; a weak D match, TRBD2 (5 bases). CDR1 is KGHSH, CDR2 LQKENI, per germline. The V end lost 3 bases, the J end lost 3 bases, and 12 bases lay between the germline ends. This CDR3 has 14 amino acids. CDR3 residues: CASSPRGPGYEQYF. CDR3 sequence (DNA): TGTGCCAGCTCACCGCGAGGGCCAGGCTACGAGCAGTACTTC.

The chain is built from TRBV5-1 and TRBJ2-5; D uncertain. Trimming cost V 2 bases and J 5 bases, with 7 bases left between them. This CDR3 has 12 residues. Germline lookup yields CDR1 SGHRS and CDR2 YFSETQ. This CDR3 reads CASSFPSETQYF. CDR3 nucleotides: TGCGCCAGCAGCTTTCCCTCGGAGACCCAGTACTTC. Complete variable domain (other parts from reference TRBV5-1 and TRBJ2-5): KAGVTQTPRYLIKTRGQQVTLSCSPISGHRSVSWYQQTPGQGLQFLFEYFSETQRNKGNFPGRFSGRQFSNSRSEMNVSTLELGDSALYLCASSFPSETQYFGPGTRLLVL.

The chain joins TRBV28 to TRBJ2-3; TRBD2 matches 9 bases. The germline CDR1 and CDR2 sequences are MDHEN and SYDVKM. This CDR3 has 14 residues. V dropped 6 bases and J dropped 2; count of bases not matched to a gene: 3. CDR3 bases: TGTGCCAGCAGGTCTAGCGGGGTCACAGATACGCAGTATTTT. This sequence encodes CASRSSGVTDTQYF. Full variable domain (outside the CDR3, taken from reference TRBV28 and TRBJ2-3): DVKVTQSSRYLVKRTGEKVFLECVQDMDHENMFWYRQDPGLGLRLIYFSYDVKMKEKGDIPEGYSVSREKKERFSLILESASTNQTSMYLCASRSSGVTDTQYFGPGTRLTVL.